Following are 26 T cell receptor beta chains from one sample sequenced in a study of cytomegalovirus exposure and HLA in healthy donors. Use of 60 Vbeta and 13 Jbeta primers characterized the PCR. The repertoire was sequenced with immunoSEQ multiplex PCR; TCRdb's copy has only in-frame clones and lacks some. This table holds about 170,000 clones, 82% found once. The specimen sequenced was PBMCs. The receptors stem from a male donor in good health and CMV-seronegative.

This clone was seen more than once but under ten times. The chain joins TRBV11-3 to TRBJ2-2; maybe TRBD2 (5 bases). Germline V gene data show CDR1 as SGHNT and CDR2 as YENEEA. This CDR3 has 15 amino acids. V lost 1 base and J lost 1, with 7 bases in between. The CDR3 sequence: CASSLGLRNTGELFF. The DNA of the CDR3 is TGTGCCAGCAGCTTAGGACTACGGAACACCGGGGAGCTGTTTTTT.

J is TRBJ2-3 and V is TRBV7-9, with 11 bases fitting TRBD1. Germline CDR1 and CDR2: SEHNR and FQNEAQ (reference sequence). CDR3 size: 14 residues. J was trimmed by 5 bases and V by 5 bases; bases with no gene match: 3. CDR3 DNA sequence: TGTGCCAGCAGCCGGGACAGGGGGGGAGATACGCAGTATTTT. Its protein is CASSRDRGGDTQYF.

This clone was seen only a few times. J is TRBJ2-1 and V is TRBV29-1; the match to TRBD2 covers 7 bases. Germline V CDR1 and CDR2: SQVTM, ANQGSEA. V shed 4 bases, J shed 4 bases, and the junction held 10 bases outside the gene matches. CDR3 length: 15 residues. The CDR3 spells CSVVGGRAGYNEQFF. CDR3 nucleotides: TGCAGCGTTGTAGGCGGGAGAGCGGGTTACAATGAGCAGTTCTTC.

The chain has TRBV6-1 and TRBJ2-2, with D unclear. Trimming left V 0 bases short and J 6 bases short, with 17 bases between. Germline V gives CDR1 MNHNS, CDR2 SASEGT. This CDR3 contains 17 residues. The CDR3 region has the DNA TGTGCCAGCAGTGAAGCGCTTCCTCAGGATTGGGCCGGGGAGCTGTTTTTT. Translation: CASSEALPQDWAGELFF.

The chain joins TRBV11-2 to TRBJ2-2; possibly TRBD2 for D (6 bases). The CDR3 is 16 amino acids. The V gene lost 7 bases and the J gene lost 6 bases, with 21 bases spanning the gap. Germline assignment: CDR1 SGHAT and CDR2 FQNNGV. The CDR3 sequence: CASTVWGRPSSGELFF. The CDR3 nucleotides read TGTGCCAGCACCGTCTGGGGGAGGCCCTCCTCCGGGGAGCTGTTTTTT.

The chain joins TRBV7-5 to TRBJ2-5; TRBD1 was called by the table and not checked on the DNA. TRBV7-5 is marked as a pseudogene. The CDR3 contains 19 residues. The CDR3 sequence is CARSLVGAGDGQYQETQYF. CDR3 nucleotides: TGTGCCAGAAGCTTAGTTGGGGCAGGGGATGGCCAGTACCAAGAGACCCAGTACTTC.

The chain is built from TRBV5-1 and TRBJ2-1; D is possibly TRBD1 (5 bases). From germline, CDR1 is SGHRS and CDR2 YFSETQ. Trimming left V 0 bases short and J 1 base short, with 8 bases between. This CDR3 has 15 amino acids. The CDR3 region has the DNA TGCGCCAGCAGCTTGGTCGCAGGGTCCTACAATGAGCAGTTCTTC. Protein product: CASSLVAGSYNEQFF.

The V gene is TRBV11-3, the J gene TRBJ2-1, with 10 bases that match TRBD2. Germline CDR1 is SGHNT and CDR2 is YENEEA. Trimming took 5 bases from V and 4 from J; bases not matched to a gene: 2. The CDR3 is 14 residues long. The CDR3 is CASSPSGGYNEQFF. In DNA form, the CDR3 reads TGTGCCAGCAGCCCTAGCGGGGGTTACAATGAGCAGTTCTTC. The variable domain in full, with the rest retrieved from reference TRBV11-3 and TRBJ2-1, is EAGVVQSPRYKIIEKKQPVAFWCNPISGHNTLYWYLQNLGQGPELLIRYENEEAVDDSQLPKDRFSAERLKGVDSTLKIQPAELGDSAVYLCASSPSGGYNEQFFGPGTRLTVL.

The chain joins TRBV6-1 to TRBJ2-7; TRBD1 agrees at 8 bases. Germline loops: CDR1 MNHNS, CDR2 SASEGT. The CDR3 totals 15 residues. With V trimmed by 0 bases and J by 2 bases, 3 bases remained unmatched. CDR3 nucleotides: TGTGCCAGCAGTGAAGCGGGACAGGACACCTACGAGCAGTACTTC. Its protein is CASSEAGQDTYEQYF.

This clone was detected only a few times. This chain connects TRBV4-3 to TRBJ2-2; TRBD2 aligns across 7 bases. The CDR3 totals 16 residues. Germline CDR1 LGHNA, CDR2 YSLEER. With V trimmed by 2 bases and J by 4 bases, 7 bases remained unmatched. This CDR3 is CASSQQHLAATGELFF. The CDR3 DNA follows: TGCGCCAGCAGCCAACAGCACCTAGCGGCCACCGGGGAGCTGTTTTTT.

This sequence joins TRBV7-9 and TRBJ2-1; TRBD2 agrees at 10 bases. Germline CDR1 and CDR2: SEHNR and FQNEAQ (reference sequence). There are 15 residues in the CDR3. The V segment lost 4 bases and the J segment 9 bases; nucleotides outside the gene matches: 9. CDR3 coding DNA: TGTGCCAGCAGCTCCCTAAAGCTAGCGGGAGTTGAGCAGTTCTTC. It yields the protein CASSSLKLAGVEQFF.

The count of this clone is one. The chain is built from TRBV7-7 and TRBJ2-3, with 8 nucleotides matching TRBD2. CDR3 length equals 18 residues. Germline values: CDR1 SSHAT, CDR2 FNYEAQ (reference sequence). Germline trimming cut 5 bases from V and 0 bases from J; bases unmatched to any gene: 13. The CDR3 spells CASSHKTVSGKSTDTQYF. DNA for the CDR3: TGTGCCAGCAGCCACAAAACGGTTAGCGGGAAGAGCACAGATACGCAGTATTTT.

V usage is TRBV11-2 and J usage is TRBJ2-5; D call uncertain. This CDR3 is built from 13 residues. V gave up 6 bases and J gave up 4 bases, with 12 bases separating them. The germline V gene encodes CDR1 SGHAT and CDR2 FQNNGV. The CDR3 coding sequence is TGTGCCAGCAGGGCGAGGCAGACAGAGACCCAGTACTTC. This gives the protein CASRARQTETQYF.

The rearrangement uses TRBV6-4 and TRBJ2-3; TRBD2 matches at 8 bases. The CDR3 spans 14 residues. Germline CDR1 reads MRHNA; CDR2 reads SNTAGT. Trimming at V came to 6 bases and at J to 4 bases, leaving 6 bases not matched to a gene. The DNA for the CDR3 is TGTGCCAGCAGCCCGGGACTAGAGGCAGATACGCAGTATTTT. Its translation: CASSPGLEADTQYF.

The rearrangement joins TRBV10-3 to TRBJ2-6; possible D gene TRBD1, 6 bases. The CDR3 has 14 amino acids. V shed 4 bases and J shed 9 bases, with 13 bases lying between them. CDR1 is ENHRY, CDR2 SYGVKD, per germline. The CDR3 loop reads CAISGTDTDNVLTF. CDR3 coding DNA: TGTGCCATCAGTGGGACAGATACGGACAACGTCCTGACTTTC.

This clone has more than one count but fewer than ten. The chain carries TRBV19 and TRBJ1-1; D not certain. This CDR3 comprises 14 residues. Germline V gene lookup returns CDR1 LNHDA and CDR2 SQIVND (reference sequence). Trimming stripped 5 bases from V and 3 bases from J, with 13 bases between. CDR3 region: CASSAQLKDTEAFF. CDR3 in DNA: TGTGCCAGTAGTGCTCAACTAAAGGACACTGAAGCTTTCTTT.

The rearrangement joins TRBV19 to TRBJ2-1; 8 nucleotides match TRBD1. The CDR3 is 15 residues long. The germline gives CDR1 LNHDA, CDR2 SQIVND (reference sequence). The V gene end was trimmed by 5 bases and the J gene end by 4 bases; junction bases not matched to a gene: 7. CDR3 nucleotides: TGTGCCAGTAGTTCCCAGGGGGCACTTTACAATGAGCAGTTCTTC. Translation: CASSSQGALYNEQFF.

V and J are TRBV7-8 and TRBJ2-7; a weak D match, TRBD1 (6 bases). The CDR3 contains 13 residues. The V gene lost 5 bases and the J gene lost 5 bases, with 13 bases spanning the gap. From germline, CDR1 is SGHVS and CDR2 FQNEAQ. The CDR3 DNA sequence: TGTGCCAGCAGCAGCACAGGGATCAACGAGCAGTACTTC. Amino acid sequence: CASSSTGINEQYF.

This rearrangement joins TRBV7-2 to TRBJ1-2; D call uncertain. V lost 3 bases and J lost 3, with 11 bases in between. Germline CDR1 SGHTA, CDR2 FQGNSA. The CDR3 length is 14 residues. CDR3 region: CASSFETAYYGYTF. CDR3 coding DNA: TGTGCCAGCAGCTTCGAAACAGCCTACTATGGCTACACCTTC. The full variable domain, its missing parts supplied by reference TRBV7-2 and TRBJ1-2, is GAGVSQSPSNKVTEKGKDVELRCDPISGHTALYWYRQSLGQGLEFLIYFQGNSAPDKSGLPSDRFSAERTGGSVSTLTIQRTQQEDSAVYLCASSFETAYYGYTFGSGTRLTVV.

The gene calls are TRBV29-1 and TRBJ2-7; 10 bases are a match to TRBD2. The CDR3 loop spans 14 amino acids. CDR1 is SQVTM and CDR2 is ANQGSEA in the germline V gene. V gave up 5 bases and J gave up 2 bases; unmatched junction bases: 6. CDR3 nucleotides: TGCAGCGTTAAACTAGCGGGGCGGACCTACGAGCAGTACTTC. Protein: CSVKLAGRTYEQYF.

This sequence joins TRBV28 and TRBJ2-7, with TRBD1 as a possible D gene (6 bases). There are 13 residues in the CDR3. The V end lost 10 bases, the J end lost 5 bases, and 18 bases lay between the germline ends. CDR1 MDHEN and CDR2 SYDVKM come from the germline V gene. The CDR3 here is CATTGQGNHEQYF. In nucleotides, the CDR3 is TGTGCCACCACAGGGCAGGGGAACCACGAGCAGTACTTC.

The chain has TRBV10-3 and TRBJ2-1, with D possibly matching TRBD1 (6 bases). This CDR3 spans 15 amino acids. The V end lost 2 bases, the J end lost 0 bases, and 8 bases lay between the germline ends. Germline lookup yields CDR1 ENHRY and CDR2 SYGVKD. The CDR3 reads CAISERGSSYNEQFF. The CDR3 DNA is TGTGCCATCAGTGAGAGGGGGAGCTCCTACAATGAGCAGTTCTTC.

V usage is TRBV19 and J usage is TRBJ1-5; 8 nucleotides agree with TRBD1. This CDR3 contains 14 residues. Germline V CDR1 and CDR2: LNHDA, SQIVND (reference sequence). The V gene end was trimmed by 4 bases and the J gene end by 3 bases; junction bases not matched to a gene: 2. CDR3 sequence reads: CASSRTGLNQPQHF. The DNA for the CDR3 is TGTGCCAGTAGTAGGACAGGGCTCAATCAGCCCCAGCATTTT.

The CDR3 DNA sequence: TGTGCTAGTGCCGAGACAGCTAACTATGGCTACACCTTC. The encoded protein is CASAETANYGYTF. The chain joins TRBV12-5 to TRBJ1-2; a possible D gene is TRBD1 (5 bases). This CDR3 is built from 13 residues. The V gene's germline CDR1 is LGHNT and CDR2 FRNRAP. V lost 7 bases and J lost 0, with 9 bases in between.

The V gene is TRBV5-4, the J gene TRBJ1-2, with D maybe TRBD1 (5 bases). Trimming took off 0 bases at V and 5 bases at J, with 14 bases between the two ends. The CDR3 is made up of 15 amino acids. The germline V gene encodes CDR1 SGHNT and CDR2 YYREEE (reference sequence). CDR3 nucleotide sequence: TGTGCCAGCAGCTTGGAGGGCGGGGCAGGGTATGGCTACACCTTC. Protein: CASSLEGGAGYGYTF.

J is TRBJ1-4 and V is TRBV29-1, with 9 bases lining up with TRBD1. The CDR3 has 16 amino acids. The J segment lost 4 bases and the V segment lost 4 bases, leaving 10 bases of the junction unmatched. Per germline, CDR1 SQVTM and CDR2 ANQGSEA. The CDR3 nucleotides read TGCAGCGTTGCCCCTCCCGACAGGGGGGGTAATGAAAAACTGTTTTTT. This codes for CSVAPPDRGGNEKLFF.